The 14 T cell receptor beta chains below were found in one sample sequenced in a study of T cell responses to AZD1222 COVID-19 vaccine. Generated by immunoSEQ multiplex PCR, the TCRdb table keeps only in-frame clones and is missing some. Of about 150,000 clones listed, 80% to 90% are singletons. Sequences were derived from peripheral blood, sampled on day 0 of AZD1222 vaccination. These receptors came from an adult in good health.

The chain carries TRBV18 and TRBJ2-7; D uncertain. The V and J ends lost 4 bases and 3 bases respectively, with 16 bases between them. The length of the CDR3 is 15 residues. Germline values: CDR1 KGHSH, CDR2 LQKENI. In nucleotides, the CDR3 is TGTGCCAGCTCACATGGACCGGCCTCTTACTACGAGCAGTACTTC. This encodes CASSHGPASYYEQYF.

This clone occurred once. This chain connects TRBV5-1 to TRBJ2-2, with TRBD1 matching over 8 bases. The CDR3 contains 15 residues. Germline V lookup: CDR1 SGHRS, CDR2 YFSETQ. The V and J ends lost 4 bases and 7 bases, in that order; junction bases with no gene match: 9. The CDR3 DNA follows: TGCGCCAGCAGCCGTGACAGGGGTGGAGACGGGGAGCTGTTTTTT. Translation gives CASSRDRGGDGELFF.

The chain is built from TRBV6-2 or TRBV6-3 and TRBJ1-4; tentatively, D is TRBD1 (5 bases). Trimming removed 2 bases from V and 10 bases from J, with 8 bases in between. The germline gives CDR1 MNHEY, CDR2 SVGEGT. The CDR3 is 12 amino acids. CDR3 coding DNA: TGTGCCAGCAGTTACCCCGGGGGAAAACTGTTTTTT. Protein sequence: CASSYPGGKLFF.

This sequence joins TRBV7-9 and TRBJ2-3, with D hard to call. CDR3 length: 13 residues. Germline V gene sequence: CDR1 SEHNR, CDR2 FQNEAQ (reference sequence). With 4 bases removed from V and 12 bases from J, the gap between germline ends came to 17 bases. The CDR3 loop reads CASSSPAGRAQYF. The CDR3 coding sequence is TGTGCCAGCAGCTCACCAGCTGGTCGGGCCCAGTATTTT.

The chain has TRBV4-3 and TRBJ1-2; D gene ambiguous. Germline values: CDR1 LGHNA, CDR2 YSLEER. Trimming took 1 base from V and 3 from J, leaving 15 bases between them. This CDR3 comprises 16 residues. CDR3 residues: CASSQVIFSQDYGYTF. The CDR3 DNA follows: TGCGCCAGCAGCCAAGTGATTTTCAGTCAAGACTATGGCTACACCTTC.

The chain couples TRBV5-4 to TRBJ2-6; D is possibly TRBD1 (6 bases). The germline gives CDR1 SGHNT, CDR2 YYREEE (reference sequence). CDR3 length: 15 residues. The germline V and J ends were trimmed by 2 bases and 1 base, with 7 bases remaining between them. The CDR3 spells CASSLTGSGANVLTF. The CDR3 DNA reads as TGTGCCAGCAGCTTAACAGGGTCTGGGGCCAACGTCCTGACTTTC.

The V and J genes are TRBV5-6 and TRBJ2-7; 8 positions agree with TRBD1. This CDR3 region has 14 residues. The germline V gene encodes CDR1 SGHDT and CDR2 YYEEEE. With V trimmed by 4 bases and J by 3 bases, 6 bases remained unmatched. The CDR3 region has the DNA TGTGCCAGCAGCCCAACAGGGGGTATCTACGAGCAGTACGTC. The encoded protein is CASSPTGGIYEQYV.

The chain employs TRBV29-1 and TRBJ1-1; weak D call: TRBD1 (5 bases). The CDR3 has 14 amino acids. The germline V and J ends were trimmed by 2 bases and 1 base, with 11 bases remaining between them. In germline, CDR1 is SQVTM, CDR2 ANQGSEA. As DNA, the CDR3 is TGCAGCGTTGAACGCGGACACGAGAACACTGAAGCTTTCTTT. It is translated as CSVERGHENTEAFF.

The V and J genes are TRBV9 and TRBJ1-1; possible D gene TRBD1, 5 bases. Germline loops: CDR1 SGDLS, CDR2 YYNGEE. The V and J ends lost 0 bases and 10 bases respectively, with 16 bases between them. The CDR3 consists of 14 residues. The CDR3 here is CASSVAPGAARAFF. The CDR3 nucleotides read TGTGCCAGCAGCGTAGCTCCTGGGGCTGCCAGAGCTTTCTTT.

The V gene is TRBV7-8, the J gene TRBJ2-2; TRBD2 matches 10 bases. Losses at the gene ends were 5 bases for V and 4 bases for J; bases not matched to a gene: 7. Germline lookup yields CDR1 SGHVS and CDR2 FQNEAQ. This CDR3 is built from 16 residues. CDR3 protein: CASSVLAGVTTGELFF. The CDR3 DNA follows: TGTGCCAGCAGCGTGCTAGCGGGGGTGACCACCGGGGAGCTGTTTTTT.

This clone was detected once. In nucleotides, the CDR3 is TGTGCCAGCAGCCACGGGGGTCCCACCTACGAGCAGTACTTC. This codes for CASSHGGPTYEQYF. The chain combines TRBV5-4 with TRBJ2-7, with a tentative D call TRBD2 (6 bases). Trimming removed 4 bases at V and 2 bases at J, with 13 bases between. This CDR3 is built from 14 residues. Germline assignment: CDR1 SGHNT and CDR2 YYREEE (reference sequence). Together with reference TRBV5-4 and TRBJ2-7, the CDR3 gives the full variable domain: ETGVTQSPTHLIKTRGQQVTLRCSSQSGHNTVSWYQQALGQGPQFIFQYYREEENGRGNFPPRFSGLQFPNYSSELNVNALELDDSALYLCASSHGGPTYEQYFGPGTRLTVT.

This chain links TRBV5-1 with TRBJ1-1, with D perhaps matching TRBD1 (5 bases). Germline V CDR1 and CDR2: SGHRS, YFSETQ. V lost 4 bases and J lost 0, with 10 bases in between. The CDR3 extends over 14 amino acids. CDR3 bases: TGCGCCAGCAGCGCGGGACTCCTGAACACTGAAGCTTTCTTT. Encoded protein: CASSAGLLNTEAFF.

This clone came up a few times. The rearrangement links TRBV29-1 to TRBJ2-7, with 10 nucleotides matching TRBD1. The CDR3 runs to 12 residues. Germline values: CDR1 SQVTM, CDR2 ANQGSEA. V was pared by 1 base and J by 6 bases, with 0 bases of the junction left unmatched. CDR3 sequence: CSVEGDRGEQYF. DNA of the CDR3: TGCAGCGTTGAAGGGGACAGGGGCGAGCAGTACTTC.

DNA for the CDR3: TGTGCCAGCAGTTCACTCCGACTAGCTCAAGAGACCCAGTACTTC. Translating it yields CASSSLRLAQETQYF. This rearrangement joins TRBV6-2 or TRBV6-3 to TRBJ2-5; 7 nucleotides match TRBD2. Trimming at V came to 4 bases and at J to 2 bases, leaving 7 bases not matched to a gene. Germline V gives CDR1 MNHEY, CDR2 SVGEGT. This CDR3 is built from 15 residues.